This T cell receptor (beta chain) was sequenced for a study of blood T cell repertoires in COVID-19. Germline V gene lookup returns CDR1 SGHRS and CDR2 YFSETQ. The CDR3 spans 11 residues. Concerning this clone itself: One junction end does not reproduce the germline sequence, and a read error may be involved.

Sequencing used immunoSEQ multiplex PCR; TCRdb keeps in-frame clones, though not all of them. Seen here are about 140,000 clones, 80% observed once, and the top ten hold approximately 3.5%. The sample was peripheral blood. J is TRBJ2-7 and V is TRBV5-1, with a weak D call TRBD1 (6 bases). This TCR derives from a man between 70 and 80 years old who had recovered from COVID-19. The DNA of the CDR3 is TGCGCCAGCAGCTTTGTCGGGACATCGGACTTC. This translates into CASSFVGTSDF.